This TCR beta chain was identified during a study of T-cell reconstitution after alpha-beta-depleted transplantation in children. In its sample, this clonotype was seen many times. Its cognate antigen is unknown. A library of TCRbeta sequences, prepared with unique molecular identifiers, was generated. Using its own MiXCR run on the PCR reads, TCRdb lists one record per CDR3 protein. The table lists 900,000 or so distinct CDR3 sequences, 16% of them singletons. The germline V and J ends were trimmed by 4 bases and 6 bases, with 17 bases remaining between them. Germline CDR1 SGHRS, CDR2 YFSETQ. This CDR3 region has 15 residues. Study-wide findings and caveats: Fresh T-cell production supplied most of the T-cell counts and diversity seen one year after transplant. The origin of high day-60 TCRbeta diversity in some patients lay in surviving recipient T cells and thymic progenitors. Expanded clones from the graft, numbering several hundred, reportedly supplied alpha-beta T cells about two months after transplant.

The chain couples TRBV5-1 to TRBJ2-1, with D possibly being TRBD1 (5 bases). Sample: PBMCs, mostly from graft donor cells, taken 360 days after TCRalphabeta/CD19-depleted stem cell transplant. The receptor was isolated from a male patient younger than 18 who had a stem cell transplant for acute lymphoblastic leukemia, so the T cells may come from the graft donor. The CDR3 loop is CASSVQAVALNEQFF. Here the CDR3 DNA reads TGCGCCAGCAGCGTACAGGCGGTAGCCCTCAATGAGCAGTTCTTC.